This passage covers 18 T cell receptor beta chains from one sample sequenced in a study of control samples from healthy donors and cancer patients. Clones were sequenced by immunoSEQ multiplex PCR, and TCRdb holds only the in-frame ones, with some missing. The sample comprises over 150,000 clones, roughly 94% of which are singletons, and roughly 15% rests with the top ten. The sequencing input was PBMCs. The receptors come from a man aged 60 to 75 with colorectal cancer.

The chain uses TRBV2 and TRBJ1-2, with D uncertain. This CDR3 region has 12 residues. Trimming removed 4 bases at V and 4 bases at J, with 7 bases between. Germline V gene sequence: CDR1 SNHLY, CDR2 FYNNEI. The CDR3 reads CASSVAVYGYTF. As DNA, the CDR3 is TGTGCCAGCAGTGTGGCAGTCTATGGCTACACCTTC.

The gene calls are TRBV5-4 and TRBJ1-2; TRBD1 might be the D (6 bases). From germline, CDR1 is SGHNT and CDR2 YYREEE (reference sequence). The CDR3 runs to 15 residues. Trimming took 4 bases from V and 4 from J, leaving 17 bases between them. The CDR3 DNA reads as TGTGCCAGCAGCCCCGGGACAAGTAACTTCTATGGCTACACCTTC. Its protein product is CASSPGTSNFYGYTF.

The chain combines TRBV6-6 with TRBJ2-4, with unresolved D. Germline V gene data show CDR1 as MNHNY and CDR2 as SVGAGI (reference sequence). Trimming shortened V by 0 bases and J by 0 bases, and 6 bases separated the two germline ends. CDR3 length: 15 amino acids. This CDR3 is CASSYSRTAKNIQYF. The CDR3 DNA reads TGTGCCAGCAGTTACTCCCGGACAGCCAAAAACATTCAGTACTTC.

CDR3 region: CASSDRVGQETQYF. CDR3 coding DNA: TGTGCCAGCAGTGATCGGGTGGGGCAGGAGACCCAGTACTTC. J is TRBJ2-5 and V is TRBV2; D may be TRBD1 (5 bases). The V gene lost 3 bases and the J gene lost 5 bases, with 13 bases spanning the gap. The CDR3 has 14 amino acids. The germline V gene has CDR1 SNHLY and CDR2 FYNNEI.

V usage is TRBV19 and J usage is TRBJ1-2, with TRBD1 as a possible D gene (5 bases). The V end was cut by 5 bases, the J end by 10 bases, with 17 bases between. The CDR3 consists of 13 residues. Germline assignment: CDR1 LNHDA and CDR2 SQIVND (reference sequence). This CDR3 reads CASSSGTTTDYTF. The CDR3 coding sequence is TGTGCCAGTAGTTCCGGGACCACTACGGACTACACCTTC.

This clone was recorded once. This rearrangement joins TRBV7-2 to TRBJ2-7; TRBD2 is a possible D gene (6 bases). Trimming removed 0 bases at V and 0 bases at J, with 15 bases between. The CDR3 sequence is 17 residues long. Germline CDR1 reads SGHTA; CDR2 reads FQGNSA. CDR3 loop: CASSLAHPKTSSYEQYF. The CDR3 DNA reads TGTGCCAGCAGCTTAGCCCACCCTAAGACTAGCTCCTACGAGCAGTACTTC.

V usage is TRBV12-3 or TRBV12-4 and J usage is TRBJ1-2; D is unclear. The CDR3 loop spans 13 amino acids. The V gene lost 5 bases and the J gene lost 8 bases, with 15 bases spanning the gap. CDR3 loop: CASSLSRRRGYTF. CDR3 nucleotides: TGTGCCAGCAGTCTAAGTAGGAGGAGGGGCTACACCTTC.

This chain joins TRBV5-1 and TRBJ1-2; 8 positions match TRBD1. CDR1 is SGHRS, CDR2 YFSETQ, per germline. Unmatched junction bases numbered 3, after V lost 2 bases and J lost 9 bases. This CDR3 is 12 amino acids long. This CDR3 reads CASSLTGGSYTF. CDR3 sequence (DNA): TGCGCCAGCAGCTTAACAGGGGGGAGCTACACCTTC. Full variable domain (outside the CDR3, taken from reference TRBV5-1 and TRBJ1-2): KAGVTQTPRYLIKTRGQQVTLSCSPISGHRSVSWYQQTPGQGLQFLFEYFSETQRNKGNFPGRFSGRQFSNSRSEMNVSTLELGDSALYLCASSLTGGSYTFGSGTRLTVV.

This chain uses TRBV7-9 with TRBJ2-7, with D tentatively TRBD2 (5 bases). Trimming left V 2 bases short and J 3 bases short, with 14 bases between. In germline, CDR1 is SEHNR, CDR2 FQNEAQ (reference sequence). The CDR3 runs to 15 residues. CDR3 sequence: CASSLSTAGNYEQYF. The CDR3 region has the DNA TGTGCCAGCAGCTTATCCACCGCCGGGAACTACGAGCAGTACTTC.

The chain employs TRBV12-3 or TRBV12-4 and TRBJ1-2; D uncertain. The CDR3 has 12 residues. Trimming took 5 bases from V and 6 from J, leaving 10 bases between them. The CDR3 nucleotides read TGTGCCAGCAGTGTCTACGGGCATGGCTACACCTTC. Its protein product is CASSVYGHGYTF.

The chain couples TRBV25-1 to TRBJ1-6; possibly TRBD1 for D (5 bases). Trimming pared 5 bases from V and 0 bases from J, leaving 17 bases between. CDR3 length equals 18 residues. Per the germline V gene, CDR1 is MGHDK and CDR2 is SYGVNS. CDR3 in amino acids: CASSPREAGSSYNSPLHF. The CDR3 DNA sequence: TGTGCCAGCAGTCCACGGGAGGCAGGGAGCTCCTATAATTCACCCCTCCACTTT.

This chain joins TRBV20-1 and TRBJ2-3; D is ambiguous. V shed 3 bases and J shed 4 bases, with 5 bases lying between them. Germline V gene lookup returns CDR1 DFQATT and CDR2 SNEGSKA (reference sequence). The CDR3 loop spans 11 amino acids. CDR3 protein: CSASRADTQYF. The CDR3 DNA sequence: TGCAGTGCTAGTAGGGCAGATACGCAGTATTTT.

The V and J genes are TRBV2 and TRBJ1-2; D is uncertain. CDR3 size: 15 residues. Deletions cut 8 bases from V and 4 bases from J, with 20 bases between. Germline V CDR1 and CDR2: SNHLY, FYNNEI. CDR3 nucleotides: TGTGCCAGCTTTGTTGGACTTTCAAGGTTCTATGGCTACACCTTC. It codes for CASFVGLSRFYGYTF. The full variable domain, its missing parts supplied by reference TRBV2 and TRBJ1-2, is EPEVTQTPSHQVTQMGQEVILRCVPISNHLYFYWYRQILGQKVEFLVSFYNNEISEKSEIFDDQFSVERPDGSNFTLKIRSTKLEDSAMYFCASFVGLSRFYGYTFGSGTRLTVV.

The chain joins TRBV25-1 to TRBJ2-1; D is possibly TRBD1 (6 bases). V was pared by 3 bases and J by 3 bases, with 9 bases between. The CDR3 is made up of 14 amino acids. The V gene's germline CDR1 is MGHDK and CDR2 SYGVNS. In nucleotides, the CDR3 is TGTGCCAGCAGTGACACAGGGTTCTACAATGAGCAGTTCTTC. Encoded protein: CASSDTGFYNEQFF.

This clone was found once. The gene calls are TRBV14 and TRBJ2-1; perhaps TRBD2 as D (7 bases). Between the trimmed V and J ends, which lost 2 bases and 3 bases, there was a span of 23 bases. The V gene's germline CDR1 is SGHDN and CDR2 FVKESK. This CDR3 has 19 amino acids. This CDR3 is CASSQTWGPGGALYNEQFF. The CDR3 nucleotides read TGTGCCAGCAGCCAAACGTGGGGCCCGGGGGGCGCTCTCTACAATGAGCAGTTCTTC. The full variable domain, in which reference TRBV14 and TRBJ2-1 provide the parts outside the CDR3, is EAGVTQFPSHSVIEKGQTVTLRCDPISGHDNLYWYRRVMGKEIKFLLHFVKESKQDESGMPNNRFLAERTGGTYSTLKVQPAELEDSGVYFCASSQTWGPGGALYNEQFFGPGTRLTVL.

V usage is TRBV10-3 and J usage is TRBJ2-6; 9 bases match TRBD1. This CDR3 comprises 18 residues. The germline V gene has CDR1 ENHRY and CDR2 SYGVKD. The J segment lost 0 bases and the V segment lost 6 bases, leaving 9 bases of the junction unmatched. The CDR3 DNA is TGTGCCATCAGCCCGGGACAGGGAGGGAACTCTGGGGCCAACGTCCTGACTTTC. Translation gives CAISPGQGGNSGANVLTF.

The V call is TRBV3-1 (or the pseudogene TRBV3-2), the J call TRBJ1-2; D is perhaps TRBD1 (5 bases). Germline V gene lookup returns CDR1 LGHDT and CDR2 YNNKEL (reference sequence). Trimming took 1 base from V and 1 from J, leaving 10 bases between them. The CDR3 covers 15 residues. The CDR3 loop reads CASSQGRQINYGYTF. The DNA of the CDR3 is TGTGCCAGCAGCCAAGGGAGACAGATTAACTATGGCTACACCTTC.

This chain connects TRBV30 to TRBJ2-7; D may correspond to TRBD1 or TRBD2 (5 bases each). The CDR3 totals 13 residues. The ends were cut back, 3 bases at V and 2 bases at J, with 11 bases in the middle. The V gene's germline CDR1 is GTSNPN and CDR2 SVGIG (reference sequence). The CDR3 region has the DNA TGTGCCTGGAGCCCGGGACCAGCCTACGAGCAGTACTTC. Its translation: CAWSPGPAYEQYF.